One T cell receptor (beta chain) is described in this entry. Each CDR3 protein is one row after TCRdb ran MiXCR on the 5' RACE reads. The data show 99,000 or so distinct CDR3 sequences, about 15% seen once. The ends were cut back, 0 bases at V and 4 bases at J, with 12 bases in the middle. CDR3 length equals 15 residues. Germline CDR1 KGHSH, CDR2 LQKENI. The data are from a study of early T cells in non-severe SARS-CoV-2 infection. Material: whole blood. This chain connects TRBV18 to TRBJ1-2; TRBD1 is a possible D gene (5 bases). The sequence was collected from an adult who was a healthcare worker with PCR-confirmed SARS-CoV-2 infection or an uninfected control (not recorded which). CDR3 in DNA: TGTGCCAGCTCACCACCGCAGGGTTGGATCTATGGCTACACCTTC. Protein: CASSPPQGWIYGYTF.